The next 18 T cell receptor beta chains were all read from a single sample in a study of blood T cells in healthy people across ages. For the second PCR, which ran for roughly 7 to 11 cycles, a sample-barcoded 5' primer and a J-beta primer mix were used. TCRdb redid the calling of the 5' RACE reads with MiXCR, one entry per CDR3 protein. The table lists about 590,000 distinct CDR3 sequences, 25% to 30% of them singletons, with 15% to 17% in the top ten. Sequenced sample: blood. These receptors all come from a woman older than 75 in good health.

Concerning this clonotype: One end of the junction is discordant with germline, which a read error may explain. CDR3 DNA: TGTGCCAGCAGCTCCAGTGCCGGTGGGGCGACTGGAGCTTTCTTT. As protein: CASSSSAGGATGAFF. V and J are TRBV9 and TRBJ1-1; maybe TRBD1 (5 bases). The CDR3 covers 15 residues. Germline-derived CDR1 and CDR2 are SGDLS and YYNGEE.

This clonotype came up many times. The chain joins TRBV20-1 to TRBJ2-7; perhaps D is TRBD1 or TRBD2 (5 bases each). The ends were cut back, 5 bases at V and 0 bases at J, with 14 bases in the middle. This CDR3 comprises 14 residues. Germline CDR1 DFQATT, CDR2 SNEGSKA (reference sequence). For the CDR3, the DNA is TGCAGTGCTGAACGGGACGCTCGCTCCTACGAGCAGTACTTC. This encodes CSAERDARSYEQYF.

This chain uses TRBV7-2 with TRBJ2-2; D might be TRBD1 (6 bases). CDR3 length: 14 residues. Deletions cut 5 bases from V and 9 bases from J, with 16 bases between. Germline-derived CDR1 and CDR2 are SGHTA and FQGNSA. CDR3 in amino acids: CASSPGRGAWELFF. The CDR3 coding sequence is TGTGCCAGCAGCCCGGGCAGGGGTGCGTGGGAGCTGTTTTTT.

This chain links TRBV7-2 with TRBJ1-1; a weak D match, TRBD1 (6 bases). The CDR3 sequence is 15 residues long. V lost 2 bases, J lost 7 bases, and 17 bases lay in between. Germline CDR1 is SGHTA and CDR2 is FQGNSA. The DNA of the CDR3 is TGTGCCAGCAGCTTACATGCGGGGGGCCAGGGTGAAGCTTTCTTT. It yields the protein CASSLHAGGQGEAFF.

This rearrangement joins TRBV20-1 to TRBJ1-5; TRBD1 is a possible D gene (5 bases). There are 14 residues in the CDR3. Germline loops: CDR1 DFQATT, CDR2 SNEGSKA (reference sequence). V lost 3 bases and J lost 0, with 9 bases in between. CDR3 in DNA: TGCAGTGCTAGTATCAGGGCTAGCAATCAGCCCCAGCATTTT. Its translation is CSASIRASNQPQHF.

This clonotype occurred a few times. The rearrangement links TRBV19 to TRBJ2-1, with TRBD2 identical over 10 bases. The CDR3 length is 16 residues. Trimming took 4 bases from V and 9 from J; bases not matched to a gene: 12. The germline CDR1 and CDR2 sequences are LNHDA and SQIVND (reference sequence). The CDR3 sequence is CASSRSSGGAVSEQFF. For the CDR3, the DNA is TGTGCCAGTAGTAGGTCAAGCGGGGGGGCGGTAAGTGAGCAGTTCTTC. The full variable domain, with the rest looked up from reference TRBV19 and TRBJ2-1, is DGGITQSPKYLFRKEGQNVTLSCEQNLNHDAMYWYRQDPGQGLRLIYYSQIVNDFQKGDIAEGYSVSREKKESFPLTVTSAQKNPTAFYLCASSRSSGGAVSEQFFGPGTRLTVL.

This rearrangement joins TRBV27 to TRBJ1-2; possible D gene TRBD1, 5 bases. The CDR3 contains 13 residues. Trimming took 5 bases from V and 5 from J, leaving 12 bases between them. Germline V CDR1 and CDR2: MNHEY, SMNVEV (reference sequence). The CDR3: CASSQGPDYGYTF. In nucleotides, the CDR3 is TGTGCCAGCAGTCAGGGCCCGGATTATGGCTACACCTTC.

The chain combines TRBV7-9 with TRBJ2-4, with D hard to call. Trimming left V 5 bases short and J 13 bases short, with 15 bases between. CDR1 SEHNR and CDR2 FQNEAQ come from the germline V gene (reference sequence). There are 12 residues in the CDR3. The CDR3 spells CASSDPPIEQYF. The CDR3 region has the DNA TGTGCCAGCAGCGACCCCCCCATTGAGCAGTACTTC.

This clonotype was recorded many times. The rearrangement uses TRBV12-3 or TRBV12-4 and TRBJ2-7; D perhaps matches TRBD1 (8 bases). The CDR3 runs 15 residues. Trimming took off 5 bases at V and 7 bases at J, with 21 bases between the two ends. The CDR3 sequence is CASSTGGTGGLEQYF. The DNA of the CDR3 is TGTGCCAGCAGTACAGGGGGGACGGGGGGTTTGGAGCAGTACTTC.

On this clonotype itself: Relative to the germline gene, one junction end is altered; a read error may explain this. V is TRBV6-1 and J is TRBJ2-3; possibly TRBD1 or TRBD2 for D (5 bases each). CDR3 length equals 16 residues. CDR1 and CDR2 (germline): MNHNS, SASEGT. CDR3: CASSRLGTPSTDTRYF. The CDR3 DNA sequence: TGTGCCAGTAGTAGACTCGGGACCCCAAGCACAGATACGCGGTATTTT.

The CDR3 DNA reads as TGCGCCAGCAGCTTCGGACGAGCGGGTGGACAAGAGACCCAGTACTTC. It specifies CASSFGRAGGQETQYF. The chain joins TRBV5-1 to TRBJ2-5; TRBD2 might be the D (6 bases). V was cut by 2 bases and J by 2 bases, with 16 bases left in between. The CDR3 sequence is 16 residues long. Germline CDR1 SGHRS, CDR2 YFSETQ.

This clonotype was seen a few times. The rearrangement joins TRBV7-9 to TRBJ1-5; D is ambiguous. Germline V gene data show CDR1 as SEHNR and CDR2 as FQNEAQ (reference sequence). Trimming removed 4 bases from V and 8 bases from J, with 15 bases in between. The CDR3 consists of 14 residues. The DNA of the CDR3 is TGTGCCAGCAGCTCCAGCGAGGGAGAGAAGCCCCAGCATTTT. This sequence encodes CASSSSEGEKPQHF.

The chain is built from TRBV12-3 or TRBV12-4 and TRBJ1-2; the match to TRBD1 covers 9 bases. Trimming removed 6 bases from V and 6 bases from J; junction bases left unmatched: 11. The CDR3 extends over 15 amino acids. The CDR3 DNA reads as TGTGCCAGCAGCGAAGGGGACAGGGAAAGAAATGGCTACACCTTC. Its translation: CASSEGDRERNGYTF.

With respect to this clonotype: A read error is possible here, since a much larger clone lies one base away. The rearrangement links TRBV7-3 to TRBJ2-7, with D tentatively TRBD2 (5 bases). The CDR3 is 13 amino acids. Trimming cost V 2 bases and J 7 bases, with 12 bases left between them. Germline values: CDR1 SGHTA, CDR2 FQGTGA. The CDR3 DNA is TGTGCCAGCAGCTTACTAGCAGGCGATGAGCAGTACTTC. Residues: CASSLLAGDEQYF. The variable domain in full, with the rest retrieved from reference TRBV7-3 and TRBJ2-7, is GAGVSQTPSNKVTEKGKYVELRCDPISGHTALYWYRQSLGQGPEFLIYFQGTGAADDSGLPNDRFFAVRPEGSVSTLKIQRTERGDSAVYLCASSLLAGDEQYFGPGTRLTVT.

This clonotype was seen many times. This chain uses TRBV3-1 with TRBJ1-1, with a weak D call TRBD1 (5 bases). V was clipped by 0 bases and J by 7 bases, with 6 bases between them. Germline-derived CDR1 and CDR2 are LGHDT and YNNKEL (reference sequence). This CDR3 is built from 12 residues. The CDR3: CASSQDRGEAFF. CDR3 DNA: TGTGCCAGCAGCCAAGATAGGGGTGAAGCTTTCTTT.

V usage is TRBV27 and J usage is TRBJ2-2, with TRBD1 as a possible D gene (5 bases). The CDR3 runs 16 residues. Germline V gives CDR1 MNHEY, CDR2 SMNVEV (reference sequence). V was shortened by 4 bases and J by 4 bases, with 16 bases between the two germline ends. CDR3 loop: CASSSIDLGATGELFF. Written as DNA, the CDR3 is TGTGCCAGCAGTTCTATCGATCTTGGGGCCACCGGGGAGCTGTTTTTT.

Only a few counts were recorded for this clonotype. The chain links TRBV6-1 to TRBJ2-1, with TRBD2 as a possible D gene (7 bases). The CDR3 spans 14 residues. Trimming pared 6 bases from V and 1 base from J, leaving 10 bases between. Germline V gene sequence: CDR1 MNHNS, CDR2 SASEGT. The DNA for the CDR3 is TGTGCCAGCAGGGGGGGGCGTTCCTACAATGAGCAGTTCTTC. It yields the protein CASRGGRSYNEQFF.

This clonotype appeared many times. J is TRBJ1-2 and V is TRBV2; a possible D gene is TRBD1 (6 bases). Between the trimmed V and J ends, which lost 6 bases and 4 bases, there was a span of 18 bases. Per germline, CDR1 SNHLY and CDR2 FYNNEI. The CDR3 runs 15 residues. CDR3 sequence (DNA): TGTGCCAGCAGCCTTACAGGGAGTACCTCCTATGGCTACACCTTC. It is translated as CASSLTGSTSYGYTF.